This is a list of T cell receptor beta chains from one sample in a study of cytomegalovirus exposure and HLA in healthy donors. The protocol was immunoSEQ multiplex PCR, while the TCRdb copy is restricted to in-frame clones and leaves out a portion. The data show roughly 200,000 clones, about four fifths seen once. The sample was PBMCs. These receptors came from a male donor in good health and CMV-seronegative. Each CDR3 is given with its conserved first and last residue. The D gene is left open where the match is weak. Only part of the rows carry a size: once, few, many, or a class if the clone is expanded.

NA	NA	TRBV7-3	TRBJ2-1	CASSRGGGGNNEQFF	TGTGCCAGCAGTCGAGGCGGCGGAGGAAACAATGAGCAGTTCTTC
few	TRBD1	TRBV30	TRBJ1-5	CAWMGQGDSNQPQHF	TGTGCCTGGATGGGACAGGGGGATAGCAATCAGCCCCAGCATTTT
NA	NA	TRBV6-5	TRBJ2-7	CASTRSYSYEQYF	TGTGCCAGCACCCGTAGTTACTCCTACGAGCAGTACTTC
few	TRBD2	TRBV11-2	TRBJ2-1	CASSLRAGGLNEQFF	TGTGCCAGCAGCCTACGAGCGGGAGGGTTGAATGAGCAGTTCTTC
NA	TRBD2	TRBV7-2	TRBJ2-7	CASSFTSGRAYEQYF	TGTGCCAGCAGCTTTACTAGCGGGAGGGCTTACGAGCAGTACTTC
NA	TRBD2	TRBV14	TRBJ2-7	CASSLIAGISYEQYF	TGTGCCAGCAGTCTGATAGCGGGGATCTCCTACGAGCAGTACTTC
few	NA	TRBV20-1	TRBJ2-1	CSGGAYEQFF	TGCAGTGGGGGCGCGTATGAGCAGTTCTTC
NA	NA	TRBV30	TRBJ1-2	CAWLTGRDHYGYTF	TGTGCCTGGTTGACAGGAAGAGACCACTATGGCTACACCTTC
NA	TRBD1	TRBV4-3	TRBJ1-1	CASSQVNRGGTEAFF	TGCGCCAGCAGCCAAGTAAACAGGGGAGGCACTGAAGCTTTCTTT
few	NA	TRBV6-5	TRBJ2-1	CASSYSIGGSNEQFF	TGTGCCAGCAGTTACTCGATTGGGGGGTCGAATGAGCAGTTCTTC
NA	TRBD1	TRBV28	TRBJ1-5	CASSRTAGTEYQPQHF	TGTGCCAGCAGTCGTACGGCCGGGACAGAATATCAGCCCCAGCATTTT
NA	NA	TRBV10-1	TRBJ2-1	CASVLLQAAYNEQFF	TGCGCCAGCGTCTTGCTGCAAGCGGCGTACAATGAGCAGTTCTTC
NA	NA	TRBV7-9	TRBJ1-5	CASSSGGNQPQHF	TGTGCCAGCAGCTCCGGGGGGAATCAGCCCCAGCATTTT
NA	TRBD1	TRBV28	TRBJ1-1	CASSTPGTGFTEAFF	TGTGCCAGCAGTACCCCCGGGACAGGGTTCACTGAAGCTTTCTTT
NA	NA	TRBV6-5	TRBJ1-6	CASSYEGLGNSPLHF	TGTGCCAGCAGTTACGAGGGTTTGGGTAATTCACCCCTCCACTTT
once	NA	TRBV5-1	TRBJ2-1	CASSGGEQFF	TGCGCCAGCAGCGGCGGAGAGCAGTTCTTC
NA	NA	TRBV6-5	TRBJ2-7	CASSYTRGILYEQYF	TGTGCCAGCAGTTACACTCGGGGAATACTCTACGAGCAGTACTTC
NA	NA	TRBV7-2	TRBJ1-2	CASSFSPSGYTF	TGTGCCAGCAGCTTCTCCCCCAGTGGCTACACCTTC
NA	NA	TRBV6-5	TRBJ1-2	CASSPRGAVDGHTF	TGTGCCAGCAGCCCCCGGGGAGCAGTGGATGGCCACACCTTC
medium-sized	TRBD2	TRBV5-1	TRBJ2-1	CASSLEGSGSRFF	TGCGCCAGCAGCTTGGAAGGTAGCGGGAGCCGATTCTTC
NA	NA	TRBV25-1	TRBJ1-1	CASSESLTGNTEAFF	TGTGCCAGCAGTGAATCCCTTACAGGGAACACTGAAGCTTTCTTT
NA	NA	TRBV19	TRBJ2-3	CASRKAGGTSEYF	TGTGCCAGTAGAAAGGCAGGGGGGACTAGTGAGTATTTT
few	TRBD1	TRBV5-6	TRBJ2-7	CASSLDLGQGRWEQYF	TGTGCCAGCAGCTTGGACCTGGGACAGGGGAGATGGGAGCAGTACTTC
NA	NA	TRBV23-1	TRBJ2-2	CASSQFSTSGELFF	TGCGCCAGCAGTCAATTTAGCACCTCCGGGGAGCTGTTTTTT
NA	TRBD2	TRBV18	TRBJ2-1	CASSPPGLTYNEQFF	TGTGCCAGCTCACCACCGGGACTAACTTACAATGAGCAGTTCTTC
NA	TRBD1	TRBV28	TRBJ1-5	CASSFRDRGRQPQHF	TGTGCCAGCAGTTTCCGGGACAGGGGGCGTCAGCCCCAGCATTTT
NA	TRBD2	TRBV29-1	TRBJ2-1	CSVRLAGGHNEQFF	TGCAGCGTCCGACTAGCGGGAGGACACAATGAGCAGTTCTTC
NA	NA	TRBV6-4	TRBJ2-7	CASRYRDLSYEQYF	TGTGCCAGCAGATACCGGGACTTGTCCTACGAGCAGTACTTC
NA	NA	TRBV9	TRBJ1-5	CASSVMQGQPQHF	TGTGCCAGCAGCGTAATGCAGGGGCAGCCCCAGCATTTT
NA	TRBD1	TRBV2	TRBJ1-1	CASSRQGMNTEAFF	TGTGCCAGCAGCCGACAGGGTATGAACACTGAAGCTTTCTTT
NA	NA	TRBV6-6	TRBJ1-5	CASSTRGIGNQPQHF	TGTGCCAGCAGCACCCGGGGAATAGGGAATCAGCCCCAGCATTTT
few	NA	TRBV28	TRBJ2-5	CASSSTGEGRETQYF	TGTGCCAGCAGTTCGACAGGGGAGGGGAGAGAGACCCAGTACTTC
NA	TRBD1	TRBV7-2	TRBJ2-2	CASSLTPQGATGELFF	TGTGCCAGCAGCTTAACCCCCCAGGGGGCCACCGGGGAGCTGTTTTTT
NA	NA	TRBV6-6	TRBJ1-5	CATSGFGQPQHF	TGTGCCACCTCAGGGTTCGGTCAGCCCCAGCATTTT
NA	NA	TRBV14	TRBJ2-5	CASSQVRGAIGETQYF	TGTGCCAGCAGCCAAGTACGGGGGGCTATCGGGGAGACCCAGTACTTC
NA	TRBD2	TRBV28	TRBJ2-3	CASSFTTAGGDTQYF	TGTGCCAGCAGTTTTACCACGGCGGGAGGAGATACGCAGTATTTT
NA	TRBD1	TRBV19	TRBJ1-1	CASSIKGATGMNTEAFF	TGTGCCAGTAGTATTAAGGGGGCGACAGGGATGAACACTGAAGCTTTCTTT
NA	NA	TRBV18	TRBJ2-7	CASSPPGTPFSEQYF	TGTGCCAGCTCACCCCCCGGGACACCGTTTTCCGAGCAGTACTTC
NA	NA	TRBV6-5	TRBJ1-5	CASSYKRGNQPQHF	TGTGCCAGCAGTTACAAGAGGGGGAATCAGCCCCAGCATTTT
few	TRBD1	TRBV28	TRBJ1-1	CASRKNGQEKGAFF	TGTGCCAGCAGGAAAAACGGACAGGAAAAAGGAGCTTTCTTT
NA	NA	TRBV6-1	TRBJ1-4	CASSTATNEKLFF	TGTGCCAGCAGTACGGCAACTAACGAAAAACTGTTTTTT